These T cell receptor beta chains were read from a single sample in a study of cytomegalovirus exposure and HLA in healthy donors. Data came from immunoSEQ multiplex PCR; TCRdb stores just in-frame clones and leaves some out. The data contain approximately 140,000 clones, approximately 80% of them singletons. The sequencing input was PBMCs. These receptors came from a male donor in good health and CMV-seropositive. CDR3s include the opening cysteine and the closing phenylalanine or tryptophan. D genes are given only for firm matches. Clone size, where shown, is once, few, many, or a class for clones that have expanded.

DNA	CDR3	size	J	V	D
TGTGCCAGCAGTTTCCGACAGTTCAATCAGCCCCAGCATTTT	CASSFRQFNQPQHF	NA	TRBJ1-5	TRBV28	NA
TGTGCCAGCAGCTTAGCCGCTTACGGCTCCTACGAGCAGTACTTC	CASSLAAYGSYEQYF	NA	TRBJ2-7	TRBV7-2	NA
TGTGCCAGCAGCGACTTCTCCTACGAGCAGTACTTC	CASSDFSYEQYF	NA	TRBJ2-7	TRBV2	NA
TGCGCCAGCAGCCTAAATACAGGGGGCGTTGAAAAACTGTTTTTT	CASSLNTGGVEKLFF	NA	TRBJ1-4	TRBV5-1	TRBD1
TGTGCCAGCAGTTCCCCACTAGCGGGGGGGGGAGATACGCAGTATTTT	CASSSPLAGGGDTQYF	NA	TRBJ2-3	TRBV6-6	TRBD2
TGCAGCGTGGTCGGGTTAGCGGAATCCTACGAGCAGTACTTC	CSVVGLAESYEQYF	NA	TRBJ2-7	TRBV29-1	NA
TGTGCCAGCAGTGTAAGACTAGCGGGAGGATACCAAGAGACCCAGTACTTC	CASSVRLAGGYQETQYF	once	TRBJ2-5	TRBV27	TRBD2
TGCGCCAGCAGCTTGGGTTGGGGGACTCCGCAGTTCTTC	CASSLGWGTPQFF	NA	TRBJ2-1	TRBV5-1	NA
TGTGCCAGCCAGCGATCGACAGGCCTTAATAGCAATCAGCCCCAGCATTTT	CASQRSTGLNSNQPQHF	NA	TRBJ1-5	TRBV2	NA
TGTGCCAGCAGTTCGACAGGGAACACTGAAGCTTTCTTT	CASSSTGNTEAFF	few	TRBJ1-1	TRBV6-1	NA
TGTGCCAGCAGCCAACAGGGGGTTTATCTCGATGGTACGCAGTATTTT	CASSQQGVYLDGTQYF	NA	TRBJ2-3	TRBV7-2	TRBD1
TGTGCCAGCAGTGAAAGACACCTCATCGACATGAACACTGAAGCTTTCTTT	CASSERHLIDMNTEAFF	NA	TRBJ1-1	TRBV2	NA
TGTGCCAGCAGCTTGGAGGGGTATAGCAATCAGCCCCAGCATTTT	CASSLEGYSNQPQHF	few	TRBJ1-5	TRBV5-8	NA
TGTGCCAGTAGCGACAGACCGGGACAGGGTTTTTCATTCTTT	CASSDRPGQGFSFF	once	TRBJ1-1	TRBV19	TRBD1
TGTGCCAGCAGTCCCAATAGCAATCAGCCCCAGCATTTT	CASSPNSNQPQHF	NA	TRBJ1-5	TRBV6-1	NA
TGTGCCAGCAGTCCCGTTAGGGGTACCAATCAGCCCCAGCATTTT	CASSPVRGTNQPQHF	NA	TRBJ1-5	TRBV6-5	NA